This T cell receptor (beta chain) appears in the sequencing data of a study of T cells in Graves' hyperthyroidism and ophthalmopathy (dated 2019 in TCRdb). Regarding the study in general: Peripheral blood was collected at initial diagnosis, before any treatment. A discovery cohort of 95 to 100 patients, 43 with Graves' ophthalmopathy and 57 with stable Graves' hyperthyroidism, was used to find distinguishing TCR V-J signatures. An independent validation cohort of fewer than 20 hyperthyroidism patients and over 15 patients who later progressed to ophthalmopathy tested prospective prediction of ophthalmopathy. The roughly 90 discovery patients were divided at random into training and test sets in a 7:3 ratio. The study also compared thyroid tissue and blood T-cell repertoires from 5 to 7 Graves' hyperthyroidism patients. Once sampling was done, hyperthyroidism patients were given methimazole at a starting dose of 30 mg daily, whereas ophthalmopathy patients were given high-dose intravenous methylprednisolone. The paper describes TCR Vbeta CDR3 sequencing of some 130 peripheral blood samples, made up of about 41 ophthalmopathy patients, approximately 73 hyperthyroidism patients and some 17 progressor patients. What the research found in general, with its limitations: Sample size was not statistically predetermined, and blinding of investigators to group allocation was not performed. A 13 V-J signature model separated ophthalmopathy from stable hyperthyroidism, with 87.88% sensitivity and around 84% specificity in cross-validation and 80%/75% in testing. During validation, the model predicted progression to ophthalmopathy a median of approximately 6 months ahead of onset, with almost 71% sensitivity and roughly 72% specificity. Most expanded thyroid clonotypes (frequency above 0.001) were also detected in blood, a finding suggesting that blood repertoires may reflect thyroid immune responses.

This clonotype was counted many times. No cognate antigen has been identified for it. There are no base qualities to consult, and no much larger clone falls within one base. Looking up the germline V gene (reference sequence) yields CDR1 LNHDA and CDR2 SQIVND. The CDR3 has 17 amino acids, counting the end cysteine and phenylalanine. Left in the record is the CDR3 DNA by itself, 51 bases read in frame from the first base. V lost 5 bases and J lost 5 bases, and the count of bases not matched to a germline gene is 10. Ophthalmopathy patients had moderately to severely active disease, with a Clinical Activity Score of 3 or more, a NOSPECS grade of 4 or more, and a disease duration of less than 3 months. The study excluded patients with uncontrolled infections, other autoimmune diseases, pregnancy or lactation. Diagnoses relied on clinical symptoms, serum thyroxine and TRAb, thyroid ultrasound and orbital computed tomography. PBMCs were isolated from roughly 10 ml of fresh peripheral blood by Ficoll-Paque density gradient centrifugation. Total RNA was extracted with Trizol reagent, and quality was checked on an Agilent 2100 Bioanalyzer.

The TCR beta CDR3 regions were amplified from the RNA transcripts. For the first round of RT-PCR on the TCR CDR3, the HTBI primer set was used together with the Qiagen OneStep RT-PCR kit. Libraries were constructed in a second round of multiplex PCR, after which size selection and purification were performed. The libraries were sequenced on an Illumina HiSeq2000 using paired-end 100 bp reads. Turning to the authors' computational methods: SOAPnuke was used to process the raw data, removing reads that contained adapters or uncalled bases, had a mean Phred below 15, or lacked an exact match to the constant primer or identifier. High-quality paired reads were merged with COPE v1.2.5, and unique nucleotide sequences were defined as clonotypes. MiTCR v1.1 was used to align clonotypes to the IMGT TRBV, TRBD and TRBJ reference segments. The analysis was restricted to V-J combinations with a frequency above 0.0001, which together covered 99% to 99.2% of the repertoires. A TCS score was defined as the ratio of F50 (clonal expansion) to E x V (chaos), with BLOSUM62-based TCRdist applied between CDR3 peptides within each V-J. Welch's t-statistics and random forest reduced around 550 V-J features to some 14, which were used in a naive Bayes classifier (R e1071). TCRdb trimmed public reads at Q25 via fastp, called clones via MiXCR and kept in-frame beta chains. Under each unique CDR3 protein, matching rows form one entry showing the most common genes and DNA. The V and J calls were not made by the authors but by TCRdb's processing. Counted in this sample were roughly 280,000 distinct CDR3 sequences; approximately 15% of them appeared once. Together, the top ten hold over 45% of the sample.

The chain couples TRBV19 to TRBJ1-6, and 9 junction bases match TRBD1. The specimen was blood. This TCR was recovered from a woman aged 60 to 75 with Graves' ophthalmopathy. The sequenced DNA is TGTGCCAGTAGTCCCACGGGACAGGGAGCGGATAATTCACCCCTCCACTTT. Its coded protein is CASSPTGQGADNSPLHF.